What follows are 15 T cell receptor beta chains derived from one specimen sequenced in a study of blood T cell repertoires in COVID-19. Method: immunoSEQ multiplex PCR; TCRdb's copy keeps in-frame clones and lacks some. In the table there are 9,500 to 12,000 clones, 70% to 90% of which are singletons. The sample consisted of peripheral blood. The receptors derive from a man aged 25-45 years with active or convalescent COVID-19.

V usage is TRBV12-3 or TRBV12-4 and J usage is TRBJ2-1; D gene ambiguous. This CDR3 spans 11 amino acids. The V and J ends lost 10 bases and 6 bases respectively, with 10 bases between them. Here the CDR3 DNA reads TGTGCCACCCGGAGTGGCAATGAGCAGTTCTTC. It encodes CATRSGNEQFF.

Only one count was recorded for this clone. V usage is TRBV7-9 and J usage is TRBJ1-1, with 7 bases lining up with TRBD1. CDR3 size: 16 residues. With 5 bases clipped from V and 7 bases from J, the junction kept 16 bases outside the gene matches. Germline CDR1 is SEHNR and CDR2 is FQNEAQ (reference sequence). As DNA, the CDR3 is TGTGCCAGCAGCATGACAGGGCAGAACCCCGGCGGTGAAGCTTTCTTT. Protein: CASSMTGQNPGGEAFF. Variable domain in full (rest from reference TRBV7-9 and TRBJ1-1): DTGVSQNPRHKITKRGQNVTFRCDPISEHNRLYWYRQTLGQGPEFLTYFQNEAQLEKSRLLSDRFSAERPKGSFSTLEIQRTEQGDSAMYLCASSMTGQNPGGEAFFGQGTRLTVV.

The chain carries TRBV7-8 and TRBJ2-3; D may be TRBD2 (7 bases). Trimming removed 1 base at V and 2 bases at J, with 13 bases between. The CDR3 spans 16 residues. Per germline, CDR1 SGHVS and CDR2 FQNEAQ. The CDR3 DNA is TGTGCCAGCAGCTTAGTGGCGGGGGCCGACACAGATACGCAGTATTTT. Encoded protein: CASSLVAGADTDTQYF.

This clone has just a few counts. The gene calls are TRBV27 and TRBJ1-4, with 9 positions matching TRBD1. Germline V gives CDR1 MNHEY, CDR2 SMNVEV (reference sequence). The trim removed 3 bases at V and 6 bases at J, leaving 2 bases unmatched. The CDR3 is 14 residues long. The CDR3, as DNA: TGTGCCAGCAGTTTTACAGGGGGCTATGAAAAACTGTTTTTT. This sequence encodes CASSFTGGYEKLFF.

The chain combines TRBV7-9 with TRBJ1-2; 10 bases are a match to TRBD1. Germline V gene sequence: CDR1 SEHNR, CDR2 FQNEAQ (reference sequence). The J segment lost 4 bases and the V segment lost 3 bases, leaving 5 bases of the junction unmatched. The CDR3 runs to 15 residues. The CDR3 loop is CASSFRDRGVYGYTF. CDR3 DNA sequence: TGTGCCAGCAGCTTCCGGGACAGGGGCGTCTATGGCTACACCTTC.

The chain's CDR3 is CASSLGDTTVGTQYF. The CDR3 DNA sequence: TGTGCCAGCAGCTTAGGGGACACCACGGTTGGGACCCAGTACTTC. The chain links TRBV7-9 to TRBJ2-5, with a weak D call TRBD1 (6 bases). Trimming stripped 1 base from V and 7 bases from J, with 16 bases between. Germline CDR1 reads SEHNR; CDR2 reads FQNEAQ (reference sequence). The CDR3 consists of 15 residues.

The chain combines TRBV19 with TRBJ1-1, with D possibly matching TRBD1 (5 bases). V lost 6 bases to trimming and J lost 1 base, with 9 bases between them. The CDR3 length is 13 residues. CDR1 is LNHDA and CDR2 is SQIVND in the germline V gene (reference sequence). CDR3: CASSPGWNTEAFF. CDR3 DNA: TGTGCCAGTAGCCCAGGGTGGAACACTGAAGCTTTCTTT.

The J gene is TRBJ1-6, the V gene TRBV6-6; no clear D gene. The CDR3 has 16 residues. V lost 5 bases and J lost 4, with 15 bases in between. The germline V gene encodes CDR1 MNHNY and CDR2 SVGAGI (reference sequence). CDR3 sequence (DNA): TGTGCCAGCAGTGCCGACATCGGGATTTATAATTCACCCCTCCACTTT. Translated: CASSADIGIYNSPLHF.

The V and J genes are TRBV11-2 and TRBJ2-2; D may be TRBD2 (5 bases). V was cut by 5 bases and J by 8 bases, with 18 bases left in between. This CDR3 spans 15 amino acids. CDR1 is SGHAT, CDR2 FQNNGV, per germline. As DNA, the CDR3 is TGTGCCAGCAGCGCCGAGGGCCTCCCTGGGGGGGAGCTGTTTTTT. It codes for CASSAEGLPGGELFF.

The chain is built from TRBV2 and TRBJ1-2, with 9 bases lining up with TRBD1. The CDR3 contains 13 residues. Germline-derived CDR1 and CDR2 are SNHLY and FYNNEI. V gave up 5 bases and J gave up 7 bases; unmatched junction bases: 5. In nucleotides, the CDR3 is TGTGCCAGCAGTTTCACAGGGGGCCTTGGCTACACCTTC. Translation gives CASSFTGGLGYTF.

J is TRBJ2-5 and V is TRBV6-5; TRBD1 aligns across 8 bases. Trimming took 6 bases from V and 5 from J; bases not matched to a gene: 11. Germline assignment: CDR1 MNHEY and CDR2 SVGAGI. This CDR3 is built from 15 residues. CDR3 in amino acids: CASRRGQAETETQYF. Written as DNA, the CDR3 is TGTGCCAGCAGGCGGGGACAGGCTGAGACGGAGACCCAGTACTTC.

The chain is built from TRBV9 and TRBJ1-1; maybe TRBD1 (5 bases). Trimming removed 0 bases at V and 1 base at J, with 10 bases between. The CDR3 runs to 15 residues. From germline, CDR1 is SGDLS and CDR2 YYNGEE. For the CDR3, the DNA is TGTGCCAGCAGCGTAGCAGCAGGGCAGAACACTGAAGCTTTCTTT. Protein product: CASSVAAGQNTEAFF.

The J gene is TRBJ1-6, the V gene TRBV30; 7 bases are a match to TRBD1. The CDR3 length is 13 residues. With 5 bases clipped from V and 8 bases from J, the junction kept 6 bases outside the gene matches. Germline CDR1 reads GTSNPN; CDR2 reads SVGIG (reference sequence). The CDR3 sequence: CAWGGQQYSPLHF. The CDR3, as DNA: TGTGCCTGGGGGGGACAGCAATATTCACCCCTCCACTTT.

The CDR3 loop reads CASSVRQGDGYTF. The CDR3 DNA reads as TGTGCCAGCAGCGTCAGACAGGGCGACGGCTACACCTTC. The chain links TRBV9 to TRBJ1-2; 7 bases map to TRBD1. CDR1 SGDLS and CDR2 YYNGEE come from the germline V gene. The CDR3 is 13 amino acids. V lost 2 bases, J lost 8 bases, and 6 bases stayed unmatched. Full variable domain (rest looked up from reference TRBV9 and TRBJ1-2): DSGVTQTPKHLITATGQRVTLRCSPRSGDLSVYWYQQSLDQGLQFLIQYYNGEERAKGNILERFSAQQFPDLHSELNLSSLELGDSALYFCASSVRQGDGYTFGSGTRLTVV.

The gene calls are TRBV18 and TRBJ2-7; perhaps TRBD1 as D (5 bases). V lost 3 bases to trimming and J lost 2 bases, with 11 bases between them. CDR1 is KGHSH, CDR2 LQKENI, per germline. This CDR3 has 14 residues. This CDR3 is CASSPSSGTYEQYV. Here the CDR3 DNA reads TGTGCCAGCTCACCTTCATCAGGGACCTACGAGCAGTACGTC.